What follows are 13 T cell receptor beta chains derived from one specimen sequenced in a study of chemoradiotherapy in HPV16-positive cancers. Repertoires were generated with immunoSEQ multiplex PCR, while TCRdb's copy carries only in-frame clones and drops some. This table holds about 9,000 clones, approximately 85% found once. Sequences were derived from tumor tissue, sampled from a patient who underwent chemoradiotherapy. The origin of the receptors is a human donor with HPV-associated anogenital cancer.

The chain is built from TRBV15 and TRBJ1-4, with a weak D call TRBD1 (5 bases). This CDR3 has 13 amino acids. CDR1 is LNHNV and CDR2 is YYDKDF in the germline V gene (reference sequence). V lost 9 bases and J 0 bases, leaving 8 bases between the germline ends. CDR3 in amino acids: CATGGATNEKLFF. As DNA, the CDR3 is TGTGCCACTGGGGGTGCAACTAATGAAAAACTGTTTTTT.

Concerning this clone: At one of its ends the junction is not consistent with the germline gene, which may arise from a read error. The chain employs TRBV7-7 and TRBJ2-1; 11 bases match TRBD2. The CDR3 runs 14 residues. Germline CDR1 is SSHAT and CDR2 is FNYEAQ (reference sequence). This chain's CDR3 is CASSLVAGGNEQFF. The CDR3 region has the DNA TGTGCTAGCAGCTTAGTAGCGGGAGGGAATGAGCAGTTCTTC.

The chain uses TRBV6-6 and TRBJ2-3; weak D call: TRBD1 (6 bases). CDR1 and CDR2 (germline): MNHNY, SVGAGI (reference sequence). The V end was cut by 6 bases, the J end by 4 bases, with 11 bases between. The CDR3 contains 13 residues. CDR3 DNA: TGTGCCAGCAGGGCAGGGGCGGCAGATACGCAGTATTTT. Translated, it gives CASRAGAADTQYF.

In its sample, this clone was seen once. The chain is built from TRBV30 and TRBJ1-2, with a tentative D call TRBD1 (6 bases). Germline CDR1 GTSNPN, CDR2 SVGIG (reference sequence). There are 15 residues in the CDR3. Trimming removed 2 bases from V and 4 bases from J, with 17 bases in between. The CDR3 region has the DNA TGTGCCTGGAGTTTCCGGGGGCCCCTATTCTATGGCTACACCTTC. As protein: CAWSFRGPLFYGYTF.

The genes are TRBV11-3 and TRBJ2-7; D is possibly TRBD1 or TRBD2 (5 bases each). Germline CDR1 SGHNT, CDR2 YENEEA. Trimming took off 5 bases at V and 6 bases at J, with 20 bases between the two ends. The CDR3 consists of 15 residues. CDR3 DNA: TGTGCCAGCAGCGGGGGACGGTCCCCACTGAGCGAGCAGTACTTC. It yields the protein CASSGGRSPLSEQYF. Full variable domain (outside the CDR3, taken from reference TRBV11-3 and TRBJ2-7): EAGVVQSPRYKIIEKKQPVAFWCNPISGHNTLYWYLQNLGQGPELLIRYENEEAVDDSQLPKDRFSAERLKGVDSTLKIQPAELGDSAVYLCASSGGRSPLSEQYFGPGTRLTVT.

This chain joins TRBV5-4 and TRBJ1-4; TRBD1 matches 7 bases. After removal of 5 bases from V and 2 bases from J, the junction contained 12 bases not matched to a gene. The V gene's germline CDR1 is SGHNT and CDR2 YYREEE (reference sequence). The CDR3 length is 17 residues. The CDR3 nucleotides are TGTGCCAGCAGTTTCCCTCTGGACAGGAGGACTAATGAAAAACTGTTTTTT. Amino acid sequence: CASSFPLDRRTNEKLFF.

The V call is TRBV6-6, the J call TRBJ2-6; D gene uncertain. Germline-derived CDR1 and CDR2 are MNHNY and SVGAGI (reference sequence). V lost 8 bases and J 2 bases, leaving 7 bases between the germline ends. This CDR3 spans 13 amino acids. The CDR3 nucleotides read TGTGCCAGCGCTGGGGCTGGGGCCAACGTCCTGACTTTC. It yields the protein CASAGAGANVLTF.

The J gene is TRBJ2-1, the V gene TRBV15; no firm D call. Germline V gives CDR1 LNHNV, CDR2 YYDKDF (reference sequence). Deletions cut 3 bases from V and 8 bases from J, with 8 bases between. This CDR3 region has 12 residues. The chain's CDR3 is CATSRDRDEQFF. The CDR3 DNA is TGTGCCACCAGCAGGGACCGGGATGAGCAGTTCTTC. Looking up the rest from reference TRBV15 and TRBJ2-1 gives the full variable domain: DAMVIQNPRYQVTQFGKPVTLSCSQTLNHNVMYWYQQKSSQAPKLLFHYYDKDFNNEADTPDNFQSRRPNTSFCFLDIRSPGLGDTAMYLCATSRDRDEQFFGPGTRLTVL.

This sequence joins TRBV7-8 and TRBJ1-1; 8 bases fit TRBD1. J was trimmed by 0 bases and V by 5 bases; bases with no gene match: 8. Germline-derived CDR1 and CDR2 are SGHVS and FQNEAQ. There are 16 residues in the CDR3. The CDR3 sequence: CASSHGQGSMNTEAFF. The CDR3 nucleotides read TGTGCCAGCAGCCACGGACAGGGAAGCATGAACACTGAAGCTTTCTTT.

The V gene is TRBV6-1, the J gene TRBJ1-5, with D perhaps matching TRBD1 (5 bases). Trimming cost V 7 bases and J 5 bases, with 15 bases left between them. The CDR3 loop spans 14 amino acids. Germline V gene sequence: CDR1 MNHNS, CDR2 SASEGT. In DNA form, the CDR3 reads TGTGCCAGCATTCGAAGGTGGGGGGATCAGCCCCAGCATTTT. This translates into CASIRRWGDQPQHF.

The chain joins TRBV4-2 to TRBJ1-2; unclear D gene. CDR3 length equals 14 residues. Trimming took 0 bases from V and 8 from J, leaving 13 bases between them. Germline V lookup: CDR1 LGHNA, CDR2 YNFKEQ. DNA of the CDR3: TGTGCCAGCAGCCAAGATCAGAACAGCTCCGGCTACACCTTC. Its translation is CASSQDQNSSGYTF.

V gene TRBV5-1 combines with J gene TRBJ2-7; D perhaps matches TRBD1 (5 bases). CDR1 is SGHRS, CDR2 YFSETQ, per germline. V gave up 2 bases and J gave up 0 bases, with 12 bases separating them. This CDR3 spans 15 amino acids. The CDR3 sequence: CASSLRGTSSYEQYF. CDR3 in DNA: TGCGCCAGCAGCTTAAGGGGTACAAGCTCCTACGAGCAGTACTTC.

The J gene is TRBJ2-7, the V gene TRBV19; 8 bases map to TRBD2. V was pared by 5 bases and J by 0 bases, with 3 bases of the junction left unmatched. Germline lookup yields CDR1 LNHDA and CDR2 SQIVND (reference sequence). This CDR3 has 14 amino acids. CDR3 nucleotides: TGTGCCAGTAGTCTTAGCGGGAACTCCTACGAGCAGTACTTC. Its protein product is CASSLSGNSYEQYF.